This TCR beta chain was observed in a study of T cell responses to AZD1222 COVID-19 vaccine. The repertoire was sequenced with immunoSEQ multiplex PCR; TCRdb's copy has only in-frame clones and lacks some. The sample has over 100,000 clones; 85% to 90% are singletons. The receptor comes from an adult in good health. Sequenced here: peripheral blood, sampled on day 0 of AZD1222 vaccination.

The CDR3 region is CASSQKSGVDTQYF. In nucleotides, the CDR3 is TGTGCCAGCAGCCAAAAATCGGGTGTGGATACGCAGTATTTT. J is TRBJ2-3 and V is TRBV4-2; D not certain. The CDR3 is made up of 14 amino acids. Germline CDR1 reads LGHNA; CDR2 reads YNFKEQ. V was cut by 2 bases and J by 6 bases, with 12 bases left in between.